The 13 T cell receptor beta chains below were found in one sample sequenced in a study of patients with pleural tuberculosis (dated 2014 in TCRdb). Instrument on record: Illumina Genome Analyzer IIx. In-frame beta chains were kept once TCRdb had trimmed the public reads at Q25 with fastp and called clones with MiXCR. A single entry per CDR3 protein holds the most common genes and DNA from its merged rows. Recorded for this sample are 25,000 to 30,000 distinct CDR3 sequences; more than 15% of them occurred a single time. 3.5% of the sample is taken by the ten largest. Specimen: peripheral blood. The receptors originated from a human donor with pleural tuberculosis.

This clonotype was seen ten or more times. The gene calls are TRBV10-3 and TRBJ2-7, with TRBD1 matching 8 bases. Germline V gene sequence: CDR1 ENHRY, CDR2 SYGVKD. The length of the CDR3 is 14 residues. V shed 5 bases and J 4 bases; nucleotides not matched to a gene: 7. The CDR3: CAISSDRAKYEQYF. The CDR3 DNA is TGTGCCATCAGTTCGGACAGGGCTAAGTACGAGCAGTACTTC.

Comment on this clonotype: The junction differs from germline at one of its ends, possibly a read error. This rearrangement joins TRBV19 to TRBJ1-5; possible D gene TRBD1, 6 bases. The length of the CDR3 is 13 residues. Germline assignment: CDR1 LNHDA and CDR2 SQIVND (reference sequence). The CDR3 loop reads CPSIKGVNQPQHF. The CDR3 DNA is TGTCCCAGTATCAAGGGGGTCAATCAGCCCCAGCATTTT.

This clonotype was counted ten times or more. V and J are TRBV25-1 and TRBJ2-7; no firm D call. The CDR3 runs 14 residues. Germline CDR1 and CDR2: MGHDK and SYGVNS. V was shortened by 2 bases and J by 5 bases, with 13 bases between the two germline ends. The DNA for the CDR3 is TGTGCCAGCAGTGAAGTATCCTACACGGACGAGCAGTACTTC. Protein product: CASSEVSYTDEQYF.

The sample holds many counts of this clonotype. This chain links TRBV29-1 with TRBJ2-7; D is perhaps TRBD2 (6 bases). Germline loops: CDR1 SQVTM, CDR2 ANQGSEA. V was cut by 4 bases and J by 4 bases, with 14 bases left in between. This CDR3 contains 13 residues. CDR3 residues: CSVVSGLRYEQYF. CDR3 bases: TGCAGCGTTGTTAGCGGCTTACGGTACGAGCAGTACTTC.

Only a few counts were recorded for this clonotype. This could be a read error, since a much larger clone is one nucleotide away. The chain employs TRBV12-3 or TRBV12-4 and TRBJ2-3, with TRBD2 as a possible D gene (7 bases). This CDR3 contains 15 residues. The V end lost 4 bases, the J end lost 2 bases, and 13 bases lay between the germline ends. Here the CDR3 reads CASSSRGRATDTQYF. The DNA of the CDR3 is TGTGCCAGCAGTTCAAGGGGGAGGGCCACAGATACGCAGTATTTT.

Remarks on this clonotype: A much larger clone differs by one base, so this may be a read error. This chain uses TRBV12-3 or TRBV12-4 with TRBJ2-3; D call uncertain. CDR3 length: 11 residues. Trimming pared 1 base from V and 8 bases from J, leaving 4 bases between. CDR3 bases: TGTGCCAGCAGTTTAGTGAGTACGCAGTATTTT. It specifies CASSLVSTQYF.

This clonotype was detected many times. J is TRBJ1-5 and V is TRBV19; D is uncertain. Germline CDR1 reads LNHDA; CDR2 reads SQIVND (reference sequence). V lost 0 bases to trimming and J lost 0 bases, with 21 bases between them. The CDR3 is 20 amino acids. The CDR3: CASSIDTKETTHYSNQPQHF. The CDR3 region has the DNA TGTGCCAGTAGTATAGATACAAAGGAGACAACTCATTATAGCAATCAGCCCCAGCATTTT.

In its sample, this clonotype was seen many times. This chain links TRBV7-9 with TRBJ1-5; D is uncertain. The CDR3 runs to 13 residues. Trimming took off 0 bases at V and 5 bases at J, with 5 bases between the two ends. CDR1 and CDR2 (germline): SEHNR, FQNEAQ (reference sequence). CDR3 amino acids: CASSLAEYQPQHF. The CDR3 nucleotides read TGTGCCAGCAGCTTAGCAGAATATCAGCCCCAGCATTTT.

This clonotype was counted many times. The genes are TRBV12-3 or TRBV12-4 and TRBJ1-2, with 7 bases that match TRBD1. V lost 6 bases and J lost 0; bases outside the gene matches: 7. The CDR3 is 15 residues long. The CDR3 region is CASSITGDANYGYTF. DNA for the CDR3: TGTGCCAGCAGCATCACAGGGGACGCTAACTATGGCTACACCTTC.

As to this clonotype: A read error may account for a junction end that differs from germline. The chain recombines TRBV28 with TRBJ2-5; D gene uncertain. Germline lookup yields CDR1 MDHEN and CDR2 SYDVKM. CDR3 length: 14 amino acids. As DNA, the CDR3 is TGCGTCAGCAGTTTTCCCCGCCACCAAGAGACCCAGTACTTC. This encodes CVSSFPRHQETQYF. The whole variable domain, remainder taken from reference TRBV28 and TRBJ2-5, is DVKVTQSSRYLVKRTGEKVFLECVQDMDHENMFWYRQDPGLGLRLIYFSYDVKMKEKGDIPEGYSVSREKKERFSLILESASTNQTSMYLCVSSFPRHQETQYFGPGTRLLVL.

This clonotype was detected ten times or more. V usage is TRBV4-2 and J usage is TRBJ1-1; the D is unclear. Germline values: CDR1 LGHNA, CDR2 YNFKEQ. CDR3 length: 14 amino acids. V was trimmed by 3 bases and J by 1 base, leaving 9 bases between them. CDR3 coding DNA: TGTGCCAGCAGCCATGTCGACGGGAACACTGAAGCTTTCTTT. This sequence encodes CASSHVDGNTEAFF.

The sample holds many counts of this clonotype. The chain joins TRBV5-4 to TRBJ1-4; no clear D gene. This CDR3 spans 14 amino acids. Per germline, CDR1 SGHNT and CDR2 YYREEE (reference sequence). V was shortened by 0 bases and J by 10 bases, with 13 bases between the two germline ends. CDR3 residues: CASSLGSTDGKLFF. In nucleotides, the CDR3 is TGTGCCAGCAGCTTGGGATCTACAGATGGAAAACTGTTTTTT. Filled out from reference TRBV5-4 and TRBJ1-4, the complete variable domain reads ETGVTQSPTHLIKTRGQQVTLRCSSQSGHNTVSWYQQALGQGPQFIFQYYREEENGRGNFPPRFSGLQFPNYSSELNVNALELDDSALYLCASSLGSTDGKLFFGSGTQLSVL.

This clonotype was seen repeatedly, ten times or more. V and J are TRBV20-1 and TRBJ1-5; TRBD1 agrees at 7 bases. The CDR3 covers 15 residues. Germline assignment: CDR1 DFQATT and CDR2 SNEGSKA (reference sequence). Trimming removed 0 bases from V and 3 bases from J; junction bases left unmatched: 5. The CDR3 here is CSARDSGTVNQPQHF. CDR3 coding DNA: TGCAGTGCTAGAGATAGTGGGACAGTCAATCAGCCCCAGCATTTT.